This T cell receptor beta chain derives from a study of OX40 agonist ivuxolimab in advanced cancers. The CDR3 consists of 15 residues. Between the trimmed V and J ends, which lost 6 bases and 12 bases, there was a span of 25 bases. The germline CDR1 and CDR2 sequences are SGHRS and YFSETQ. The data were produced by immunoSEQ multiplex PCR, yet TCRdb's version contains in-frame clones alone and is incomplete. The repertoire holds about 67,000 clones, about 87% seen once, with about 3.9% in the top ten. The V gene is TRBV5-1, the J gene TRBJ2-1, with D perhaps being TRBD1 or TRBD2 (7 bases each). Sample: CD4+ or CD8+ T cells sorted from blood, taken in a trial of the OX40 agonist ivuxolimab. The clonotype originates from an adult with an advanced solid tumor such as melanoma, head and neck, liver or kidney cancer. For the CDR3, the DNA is TGCGCCAGCACTGGCCGGGACAGTGGGAGGGGTGGGCAGTTCTTC. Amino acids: CASTGRDSGRGGQFF.